The T cell receptor beta chain described here comes from a study of T cells in tuberculosis. Profiling relied on immunoSEQ multiplex PCR, and the TCRdb table lists in-frame clones only, not all of them. The table shows about 35,000 clones, with over 85% occurring only once. This CDR3 is 13 amino acids long. Germline V gene lookup returns CDR1 GTSNPN and CDR2 SVGIG (reference sequence). Trimming took 2 bases from V and 4 from J; bases not matched to a gene: 4. Time point specified: new active TB diagnosis, blood taken before or within 7 days of starting treatment. The clonotype was recovered from an adult with tuberculosis. V gene TRBV30 combines with J gene TRBJ1-2; the match to TRBD1 covers 7 bases. The sequencing used PBMCs, collected at tuberculosis diagnosis. The CDR3 protein is CAWSPTGAYGYTF. Written as DNA, the CDR3 is TGTGCCTGGAGTCCCACAGGGGCCTATGGCTACACCTTC.